This is a list of T cell receptor beta chains from one sample in a study of T cell repertoires in cytomegalovirus infection. No antigen has been identified for these receptors. TCRdb called the reads again in MiXCR, with one record for every CDR3 protein. This table has hundreds of thousands of distinct CDR3 sequences, about 42% appearing once. The sample here was cultured PBMCs, taken from culture after CMV antigen stimulation. Every receptor here comes from a human donor in good health (CMV status not recorded). Some clones in this sample may be carry-over from other donors' samples. Both conserved end residues are trimmed from each CDR3. The order of the fields is V gene, CDR3 protein.

>TRBV5-6
ASSTGTSYEQY
>TRBV7-2
ASSLGGRGAGETQY
>TRBV19
ASSMSGVYNEQF
>TRBV7-2
ASSFASGETQY
>TRBV20-1
SARRALAGVDEQF
>TRBV12-3/TRBV12-4
ASSFGLHNEQF
>TRBV4-1
ASSPWVRGEAF
>TRBV4-1
ASSQRSGPPDNEQF
>TRBV5-4
ASSLGTSGRTGELF
>TRBV28
ASSLRTILNYGYT
>TRBV14
ASSRAGEETQY
>TRBV12-3/TRBV12-4
ASSFGQNSPLH
>TRBV20-1
SAPGPINEKLF
>TRBV19
ASTPGPGSDQEQY
>TRBV7-9
ASSQEGAEQF
>TRBV20-1
SAHGGPSRGTDTQY
>TRBV12-3/TRBV12-4
ASSPVGGGGANVLT
>TRBV6-2/TRBV6-3
ASKTVSYEQY
>TRBV7-2
ASIRLAGGGGTQY